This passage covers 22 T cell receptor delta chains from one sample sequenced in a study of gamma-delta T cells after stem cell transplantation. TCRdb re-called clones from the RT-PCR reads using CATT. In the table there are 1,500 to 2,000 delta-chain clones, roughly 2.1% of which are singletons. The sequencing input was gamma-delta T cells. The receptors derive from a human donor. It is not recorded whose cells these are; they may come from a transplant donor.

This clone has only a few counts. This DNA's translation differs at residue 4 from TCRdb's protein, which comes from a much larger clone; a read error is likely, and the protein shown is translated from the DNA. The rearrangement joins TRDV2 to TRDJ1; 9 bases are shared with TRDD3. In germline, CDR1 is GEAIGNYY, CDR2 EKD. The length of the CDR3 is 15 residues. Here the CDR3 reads CACGTIGDTPDKLIF. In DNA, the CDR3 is TGTGCCTGTGGCACCATAGGGGATACGCCCGATAAACTCATCTTT.

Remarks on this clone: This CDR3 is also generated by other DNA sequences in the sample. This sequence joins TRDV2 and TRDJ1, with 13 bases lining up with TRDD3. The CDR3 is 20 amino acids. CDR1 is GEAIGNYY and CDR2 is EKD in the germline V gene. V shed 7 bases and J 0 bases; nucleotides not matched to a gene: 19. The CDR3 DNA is TGTGCCTGCGACGCCCTACTGGGGGATACGCGAGTTGCCCACACCGATAAACTCATCTTT. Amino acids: CACDALLGDTRVAHTDKLIF.

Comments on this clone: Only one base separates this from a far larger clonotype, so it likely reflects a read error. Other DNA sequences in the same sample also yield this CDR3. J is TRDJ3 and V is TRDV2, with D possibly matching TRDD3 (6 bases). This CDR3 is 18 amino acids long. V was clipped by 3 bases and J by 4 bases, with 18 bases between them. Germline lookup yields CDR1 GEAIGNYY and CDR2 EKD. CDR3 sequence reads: CACDSTGSLSWDTRQMFF. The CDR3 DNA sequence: TGTGCCTGTGACTCCACTGGGAGTCTCTCATGGGACACCCGACAGATGTTTTTC.

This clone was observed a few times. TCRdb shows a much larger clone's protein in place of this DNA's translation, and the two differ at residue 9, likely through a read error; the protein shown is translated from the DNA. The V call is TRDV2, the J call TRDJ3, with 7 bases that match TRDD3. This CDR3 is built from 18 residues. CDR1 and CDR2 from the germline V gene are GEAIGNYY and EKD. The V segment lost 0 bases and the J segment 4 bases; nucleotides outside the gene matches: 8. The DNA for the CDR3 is TGTGCCTGTGACACCGCTGGGGGTACAGCTTGGGACACCCGACAGATGTTTTTC. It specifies CACDTAGGTAWDTRQMFF.

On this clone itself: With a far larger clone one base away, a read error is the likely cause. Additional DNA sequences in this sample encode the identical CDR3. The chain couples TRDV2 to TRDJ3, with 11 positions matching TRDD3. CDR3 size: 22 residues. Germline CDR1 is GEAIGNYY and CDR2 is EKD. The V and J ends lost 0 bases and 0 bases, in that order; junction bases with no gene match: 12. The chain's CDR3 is CACDTGGLGDTGGSWDTRQMFF. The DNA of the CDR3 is TGTGCCTGTGACACCGGAGGATTGGGGGATACGGGTGGCTCCTGGGACACCCGACAGATGTTTTTC.

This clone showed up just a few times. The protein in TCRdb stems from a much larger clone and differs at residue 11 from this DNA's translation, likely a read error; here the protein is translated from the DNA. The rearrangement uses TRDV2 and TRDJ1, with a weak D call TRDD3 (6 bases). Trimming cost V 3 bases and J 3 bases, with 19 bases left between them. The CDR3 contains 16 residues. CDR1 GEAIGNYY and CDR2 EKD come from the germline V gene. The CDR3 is CACDLLGTSYADKLIF. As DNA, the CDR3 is TGTGCCTGTGACCTACTGGGTACAAGTTACGCCGATAAACTCATCTTT.

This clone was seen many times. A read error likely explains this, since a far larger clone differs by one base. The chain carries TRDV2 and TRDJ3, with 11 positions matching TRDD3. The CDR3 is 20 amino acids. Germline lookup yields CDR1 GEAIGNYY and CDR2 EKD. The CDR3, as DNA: TGTGCCTGTGACACCGTTCTGGGGGATACAAGCTCCTGGGACACCCGACAGACGTTTTTC. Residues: CACDTVLGDTSSWDTRQTFF.

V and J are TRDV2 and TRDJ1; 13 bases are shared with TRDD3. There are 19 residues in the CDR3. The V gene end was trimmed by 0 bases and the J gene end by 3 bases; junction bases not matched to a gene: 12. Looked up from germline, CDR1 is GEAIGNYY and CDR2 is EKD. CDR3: CACDTLLGDTPKGSDKLIF. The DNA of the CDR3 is TGTGCCTGTGACACCCTACTGGGGGATACGCCTAAAGGCTCCGATAAACTCATCTTT.

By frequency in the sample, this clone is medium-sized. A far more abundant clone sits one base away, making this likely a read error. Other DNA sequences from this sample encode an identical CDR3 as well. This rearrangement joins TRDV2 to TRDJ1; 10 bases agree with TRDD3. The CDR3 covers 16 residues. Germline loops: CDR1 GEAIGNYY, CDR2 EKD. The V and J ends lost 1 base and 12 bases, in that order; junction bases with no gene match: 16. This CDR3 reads CACDTLGDGGDKRIIF. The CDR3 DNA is TGTGCCTGTGACACACTGGGGGATGGGGGCGATAAAAGGATCATCTTT.

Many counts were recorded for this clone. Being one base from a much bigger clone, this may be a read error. CDR3 bases: TGTGCCTGTGACACCGCGGACCATGGGGGATACGCTACCGATAAACTCATCTTT. This sequence encodes CACDTADHGGYATDKLIF. The J gene is TRDJ1, the V gene TRDV2, with 11 bases matching TRDD3. Per germline, CDR1 GEAIGNYY and CDR2 EKD. V shed 0 bases, J shed 2 bases, and the junction held 10 bases outside the gene matches. CDR3 length: 18 residues.

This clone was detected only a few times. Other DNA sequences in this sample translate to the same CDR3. CDR3 nucleotides: TGTGCCTGTAACGCCCTACTGGGGGATACAAGGGGCACCGATAAACTCATCTTT. Translation gives CACNALLGDTRGTDKLIF. The J gene is TRDJ1, the V gene TRDV2; 12 nucleotides match TRDD3. CDR3 length: 18 amino acids. CDR1 and CDR2 from the germline V gene are GEAIGNYY and EKD. V lost 6 bases to trimming and J lost 1 base; unmatched junction nucleotides: 14.

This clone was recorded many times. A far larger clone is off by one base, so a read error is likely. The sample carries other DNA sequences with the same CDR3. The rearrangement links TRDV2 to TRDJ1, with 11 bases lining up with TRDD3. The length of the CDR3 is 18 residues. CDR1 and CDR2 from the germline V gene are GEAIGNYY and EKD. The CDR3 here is CACDTLGDTTLYTDKLIF. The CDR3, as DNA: TGTGCCTGCGACACGCTGGGGGATACCACACTGTACACCGATAAACTCATCTTT.

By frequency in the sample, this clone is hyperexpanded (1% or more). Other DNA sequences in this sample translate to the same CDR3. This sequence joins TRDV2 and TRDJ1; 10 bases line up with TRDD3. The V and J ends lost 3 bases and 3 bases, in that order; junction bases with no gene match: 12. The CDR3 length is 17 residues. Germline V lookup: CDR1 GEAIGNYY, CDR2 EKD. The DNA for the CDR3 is TGTGCCTGTGACCCTCTACTGGGGGATCGTGGCGCCGATAAACTCATCTTT. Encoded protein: CACDPLLGDRGADKLIF.

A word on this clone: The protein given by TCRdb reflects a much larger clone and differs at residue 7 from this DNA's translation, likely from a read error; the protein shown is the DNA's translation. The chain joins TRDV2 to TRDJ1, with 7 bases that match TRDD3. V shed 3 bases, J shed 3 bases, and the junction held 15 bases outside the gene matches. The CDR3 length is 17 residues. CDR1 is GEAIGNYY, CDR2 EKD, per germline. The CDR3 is CACDPLPGDRGADKLIF. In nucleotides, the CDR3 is TGTGCCTGTGACCCTCTACCGGGGGATCGTGGCGCCGATAAACTCATCTTT.

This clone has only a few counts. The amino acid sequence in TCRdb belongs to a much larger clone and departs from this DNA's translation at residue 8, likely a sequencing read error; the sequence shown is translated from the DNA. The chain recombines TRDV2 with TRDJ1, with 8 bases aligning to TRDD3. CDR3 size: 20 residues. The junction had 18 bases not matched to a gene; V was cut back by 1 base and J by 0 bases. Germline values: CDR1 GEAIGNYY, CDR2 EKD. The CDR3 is CACDTLLRDTRVAHTDKLIF. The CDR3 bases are TGTGCCTGTGACACTCTACTGAGGGATACGCGAGTTGCCCACACCGATAAACTCATCTTT.

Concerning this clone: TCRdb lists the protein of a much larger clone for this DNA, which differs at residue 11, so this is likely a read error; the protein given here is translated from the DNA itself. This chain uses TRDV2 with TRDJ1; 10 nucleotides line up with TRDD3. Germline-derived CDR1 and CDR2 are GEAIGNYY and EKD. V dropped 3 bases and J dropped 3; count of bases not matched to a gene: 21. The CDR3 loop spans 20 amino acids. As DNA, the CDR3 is TGTGCCTGTGACTCGATGCTTACTGGGGGATTACCCCAGGAGGCCGATAAACTCATCTTT. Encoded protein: CACDSMLTGGLPQEADKLIF.

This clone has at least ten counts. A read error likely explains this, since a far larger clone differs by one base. The CDR3 is CACDTVSTGGDRRTDKLIF. The CDR3 DNA reads TGTGCCTGTGACACCGTGAGCACTGGGGGTGACCGGCGCACCGATAAACTCATCTTT. This chain connects TRDV2 to TRDJ1, with 8 bases lining up with TRDD3. J gave up 1 base and V 0 bases, and 15 bases lay outside the gene matches. Germline loops: CDR1 GEAIGNYY, CDR2 EKD. The length of the CDR3 is 19 residues.

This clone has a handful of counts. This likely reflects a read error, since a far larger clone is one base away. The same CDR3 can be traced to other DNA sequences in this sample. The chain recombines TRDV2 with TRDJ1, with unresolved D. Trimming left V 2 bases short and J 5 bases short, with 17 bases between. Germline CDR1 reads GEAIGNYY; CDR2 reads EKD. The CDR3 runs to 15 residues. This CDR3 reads CACDILGGPADKLIF. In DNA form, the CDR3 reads TGTGCCTGTGACATATTAGGAGGTCCGGCAGATAAACTCATCTTT.

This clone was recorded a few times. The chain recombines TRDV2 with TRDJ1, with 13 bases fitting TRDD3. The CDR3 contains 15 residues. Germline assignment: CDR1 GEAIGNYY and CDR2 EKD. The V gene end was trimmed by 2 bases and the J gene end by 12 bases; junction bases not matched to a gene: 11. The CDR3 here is CACDNVLGDTGRFIF. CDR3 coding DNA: TGTGCCTGTGACAACGTACTGGGGGATACGGGACGGTTCATCTTT.

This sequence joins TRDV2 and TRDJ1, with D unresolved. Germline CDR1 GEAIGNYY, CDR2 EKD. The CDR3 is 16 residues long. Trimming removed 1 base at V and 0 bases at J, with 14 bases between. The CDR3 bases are TGTGCCTGTGACACGCTTGGGAACAAGTACACCGATAAACTCATCTTT. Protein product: CACDTLGNKYTDKLIF.

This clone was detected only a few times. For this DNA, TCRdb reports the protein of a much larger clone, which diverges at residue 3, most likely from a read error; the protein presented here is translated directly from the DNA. DNA for the CDR3: TGTGCCCGTGACACCGTGGACCATGGGGGATACGCTACCGATAAACTCATCTTT. Protein: CARDTVDHGGYATDKLIF. The chain couples TRDV2 to TRDJ1; 11 nucleotides align to TRDD3. Looked up from germline, CDR1 is GEAIGNYY and CDR2 is EKD. CDR3 length: 18 amino acids.

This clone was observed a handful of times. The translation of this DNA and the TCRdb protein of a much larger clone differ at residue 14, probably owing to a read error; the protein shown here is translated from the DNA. CDR3 coding DNA: TGTGCCTGTGACCCCCTTTCTGGGGGACTCCGGGGGACCAATAAACTCATCTTT. Translated, it gives CACDPLSGGLRGTNKLIF. The chain carries TRDV2 and TRDJ1; TRDD3 matches at 8 bases. Germline assignment: CDR1 GEAIGNYY and CDR2 EKD. After removal of 3 bases from V and 6 bases from J, the junction contained 20 bases not matched to a gene. CDR3 length: 18 amino acids.